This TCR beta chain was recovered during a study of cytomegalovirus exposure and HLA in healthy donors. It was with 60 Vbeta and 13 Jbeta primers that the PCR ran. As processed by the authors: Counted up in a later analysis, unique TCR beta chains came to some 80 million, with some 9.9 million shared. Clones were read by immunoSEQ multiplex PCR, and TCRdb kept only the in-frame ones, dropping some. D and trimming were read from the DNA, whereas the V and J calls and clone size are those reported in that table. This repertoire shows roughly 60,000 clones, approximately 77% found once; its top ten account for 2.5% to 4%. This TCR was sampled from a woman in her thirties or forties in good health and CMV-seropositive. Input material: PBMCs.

CDR3 protein: CASSPSSGVYGYTF. CDR3 DNA sequence: TGTGCCAGCAGCCCCTCATCCGGGGTCTATGGCTACACCTTC. This sequence joins TRBV11-2 and TRBJ1-2; D call uncertain. The germline V gene has CDR1 SGHAT and CDR2 FQNNGV. The CDR3 length is 14 residues. Deletions cut 5 bases from V and 4 bases from J, with 14 bases between.